Below are 5 T cell receptor beta chains sequenced from a single sample in a study of breast tumors, draining lymph nodes, adjacent tissues. The lymph nodes were axillary draining lymph nodes from breast cancer patients. MiXCR was run by TCRdb on the multiplex PCR reads, yielding one entry per CDR3 protein. This table has under 350,000 distinct CDR3 sequences, 30% appearing once. The sequenced material came from axillary lymph node tissue. These receptors were taken from a female donor with breast cancer. Some clones in this sample may be carry-over from other donors' samples.

The chain is built from TRBV20-1 and TRBJ1-1, with D possibly being TRBD1 (5 bases). The V end was cut by 1 base, the J end by 3 bases, with 21 bases between. The V gene's germline CDR1 is DFQATT and CDR2 SNEGSKA (reference sequence). CDR3 length equals 17 residues. DNA for the CDR3: TGCAGTGCTAGAGCCCGCAGGGTAGGAGTGAAGCACACTGAAGCTTTCTTT. This encodes CSARARRVGVKHTEAFF.

This clonotype was counted ten times or more. This chain uses TRBV11-3 with TRBJ2-2, with a weak D call TRBD2 (5 bases). The germline V and J ends were trimmed by 7 bases and 4 bases, with 13 bases remaining between them. CDR3 length: 14 amino acids. CDR1 SGHNT and CDR2 YENEEA come from the germline V gene. Here the CDR3 reads CASTVRVGTGELFF. Written as DNA, the CDR3 is TGTGCCAGCACAGTGAGGGTGGGCACCGGGGAGCTGTTTTTT.

This clonotype was counted at least ten times. The chain carries TRBV7-9 and TRBJ2-7; TRBD1 agrees at 10 bases. The germline CDR1 and CDR2 sequences are SEHNR and FQNEAQ (reference sequence). The CDR3 has 15 residues. V shed 11 bases, J shed 5 bases, and the junction held 15 bases outside the gene matches. The CDR3 is CAGLVTGTGDHEQYF. CDR3 nucleotide sequence: TGTGCCGGTTTAGTCACAGGGACAGGGGACCACGAGCAGTACTTC.

This clonotype has ten or more counts. The rearrangement uses TRBV15 and TRBJ1-1, with TRBD1 matching over 7 bases. Germline values: CDR1 LNHNV, CDR2 YYDKDF (reference sequence). The CDR3 is made up of 14 amino acids. Losses at the gene ends were 5 bases for V and 5 bases for J; bases not matched to a gene: 8. The CDR3 is CATSLQGLRTEAFF. CDR3 nucleotides: TGTGCCACCAGCTTACAGGGGTTACGGACTGAAGCTTTCTTT.

This chain connects TRBV27 to TRBJ2-2; D not resolved. The length of the CDR3 is 15 residues. V shed 0 bases and J shed 1 base, with 6 bases lying between them. Looked up from germline, CDR1 is MNHEY and CDR2 is SMNVEV (reference sequence). In DNA, the CDR3 is TGTGCCAGCAGTTTATCGGTGGGGAACACCGGGGAGCTGTTTTTT. Translation gives CASSLSVGNTGELFF.